A single sample is the source of the 21 T cell receptor beta chains below, sequenced in a study of blood T cell repertoires in COVID-19. Data came from immunoSEQ multiplex PCR; TCRdb stores just in-frame clones and leaves some out. The sample carries tens of thousands of clones, about 86% recorded once. Sequenced material: peripheral blood. These receptors were taken from a woman of 80 years or more in a cohort sampled during active or convalescent COVID-19.

With regard to this clone: Distinct nucleotide sequences in the sample also encode this CDR3. The V call is TRBV7-9, the J call TRBJ1-2; possibly TRBD1 for D (5 bases). This CDR3 comprises 14 residues. Looked up from germline, CDR1 is SEHNR and CDR2 is FQNEAQ (reference sequence). V was trimmed by 1 base and J by 8 bases, leaving 14 bases between them. CDR3: CASSLGREGYGYTF. The CDR3 DNA is TGTGCCAGCAGCTTAGGCAGGGAAGGCTACGGCTACACCTTC.

This sequence joins TRBV18 and TRBJ2-7; 10 nucleotides align to TRBD1. The CDR3 extends over 15 amino acids. J lost 2 bases, V lost 1 base, and 2 bases had no gene match. Germline CDR1 reads KGHSH; CDR2 reads LQKENI. The CDR3 region has the DNA TGTGCCAGCTCACCACTGGGACAGGGGACCTACGAGCAGTACTTC. It specifies CASSPLGQGTYEQYF.

The chain joins TRBV19 to TRBJ1-5; 9 bases agree with TRBD1. Germline V gives CDR1 LNHDA, CDR2 SQIVND (reference sequence). The junction had 8 bases not matched to a gene; V was cut back by 4 bases and J by 1 base. The CDR3 consists of 17 residues. CDR3 protein: CASSTTAGQGSNQPQHF. The CDR3 nucleotides read TGTGCCAGTAGTACAACCGCGGGACAGGGAAGCAATCAGCCCCAGCATTTT.

The chain recombines TRBV5-1 with TRBJ2-1; 11 bases map to TRBD2. CDR1 SGHRS and CDR2 YFSETQ come from the germline V gene. V shed 6 bases and J 4 bases; nucleotides not matched to a gene: 3. The CDR3 has 14 amino acids. The CDR3 is CASTLAGDYNEQFF. The CDR3, as DNA: TGCGCCAGCACACTAGCGGGGGATTACAATGAGCAGTTCTTC.

This chain links TRBV7-2 with TRBJ2-7; 7 bases agree with TRBD2. CDR3 length: 14 residues. CDR1 is SGHTA, CDR2 FQGNSA, per germline. The V segment lost 1 base and the J segment 7 bases; nucleotides outside the gene matches: 7. Here the CDR3 reads CASSLVAGALEQYV. CDR3 bases: TGTGCCAGCAGCTTAGTTGCGGGAGCGTTAGAGCAGTACGTC.

The rearrangement joins TRBV29-1 to TRBJ2-2; a possible D gene is TRBD1 (5 bases). This CDR3 comprises 13 residues. Germline V CDR1 and CDR2: SQVTM, ANQGSEA. Trimming pared 7 bases from V and 5 bases from J, leaving 14 bases between. The CDR3 here is CSADPGYTGELFF. In nucleotides, the CDR3 is TGCAGCGCCGACCCAGGGTATACCGGGGAGCTGTTTTTT.

This clone was picked up one time. This chain links TRBV5-1 with TRBJ1-2; 8 positions agree with TRBD1. The V gene's germline CDR1 is SGHRS and CDR2 YFSETQ. Unmatched junction bases numbered 13, after V lost 5 bases and J lost 4 bases. The CDR3 has 16 residues. The CDR3 DNA is TGCGCCAGCAGACCTGAGACAGGGGCTGGTGGCTATGGCTACACCTTC. Its protein product is CASRPETGAGGYGYTF.

The CDR3: CAGEPRRLDPDTQYF. The CDR3 nucleotides are TGTGCCGGGGAACCTAGGAGGTTAGACCCAGATACGCAGTATTTT. This chain uses TRBV30 with TRBJ2-3; perhaps TRBD2 as D (5 bases). V was pared by 8 bases and J by 4 bases, with 22 bases between. The CDR3 is made up of 15 amino acids. Germline V gene sequence: CDR1 GTSNPN, CDR2 SVGIG (reference sequence). The whole variable domain, remainder taken from reference TRBV30 and TRBJ2-3, is SQTIHQWPATLVQPVGSPLSLECTVEGTSNPNLYWYRQAAGRGLQLLFYSVGIGQISSEVPQNLSASRPQDRQFILSSKKLLLSDSGFYLCAGEPRRLDPDTQYFGPGTRLTVL.

The CDR3 protein is CASSQSSGNQPQHF. CDR3 DNA sequence: TGTGCCAGCAGCCAATCGTCGGGGAATCAGCCCCAGCATTTT. V and J are TRBV3-1 (or the pseudogene TRBV3-2) and TRBJ1-5; no reliable D call. This CDR3 contains 14 residues. Germline V gene data show CDR1 as LGHDT and CDR2 as YNNKEL (reference sequence). Trimming left V 2 bases short and J 4 bases short, with 9 bases between.

The V call is TRBV2, the J call TRBJ1-2, with D possibly matching TRBD1 (5 bases). The CDR3 runs 12 residues. The germline V gene has CDR1 SNHLY and CDR2 FYNNEI. Between the trimmed V and J ends, which lost 8 bases and 7 bases, there was a span of 14 bases. CDR3 sequence: CASAVTGVGYTF. The CDR3 DNA reads TGTGCCAGCGCCGTTACGGGGGTTGGCTACACCTTC.

The chain is built from TRBV27 and TRBJ1-1; tentatively, D is TRBD1 (5 bases). Germline V CDR1 and CDR2: MNHEY, SMNVEV (reference sequence). V was trimmed by 2 bases and J by 6 bases, leaving 16 bases between them. This CDR3 is 15 amino acids long. The CDR3 loop is CASSLGGGVGAEAFF. The CDR3 bases are TGTGCCAGCAGTTTAGGGGGGGGAGTGGGCGCTGAAGCTTTCTTT.

This rearrangement joins TRBV15 to TRBJ1-1; D gene uncertain. This CDR3 has 15 residues. CDR1 LNHNV and CDR2 YYDKDF come from the germline V gene (reference sequence). The V end was cut by 0 bases, the J end by 5 bases, with 13 bases between. The CDR3 coding sequence is TGTGCCACCAGCAGAGATAGTTCCTTCCGGACTGAAGCTTTCTTT. This sequence encodes CATSRDSSFRTEAFF.

The chain combines TRBV28 with TRBJ2-4; maybe TRBD1 (5 bases). CDR1 MDHEN and CDR2 SYDVKM come from the germline V gene. This CDR3 contains 15 residues. The V and J ends lost 6 bases and 3 bases respectively, with 15 bases between them. CDR3 DNA: TGTGCCAGCAGGAATCAGGGTTTTGGCAAAAACATTCAGTACTTC. Amino acids: CASRNQGFGKNIQYF.

The CDR3 is CASTRGGYGYTF. The CDR3, as DNA: TGTGCCAGCACCAGGGGTGGCTATGGCTACACCTTC. The chain recombines TRBV12-3 or TRBV12-4 with TRBJ1-2, with D possibly matching TRBD1 (6 bases). V was cut by 7 bases and J by 4 bases, with 10 bases left in between. The CDR3 spans 12 residues.

This clone has a handful of counts. The V call is TRBV21-1, the J call TRBJ1-2; the table calls TRBD1, which could not be checked here. TRBV21-1 is classified as a pseudogene. The CDR3 extends over 12 amino acids. The CDR3 protein is CASRDRDNGYTF. The CDR3 nucleotides are TGTGCCAGCAGGGACAGGGATAACGGCTACACCTTC.

The CDR3 loop reads CASSQSGEGTGELFF. The CDR3 DNA follows: TGTGCCAGCAGCCAATCAGGGGAGGGCACCGGGGAGCTGTTTTTT. The chain couples TRBV7-3 to TRBJ2-2, with D possibly being TRBD2 (7 bases). V was cut by 5 bases and J by 4 bases, with 14 bases left in between. The germline CDR1 and CDR2 sequences are SGHTA and FQGTGA. This CDR3 has 15 residues.

The rearrangement links TRBV28 to TRBJ1-4; TRBD1 matches 8 bases. The ends lost 2 bases at V and 5 bases at J; junction bases unmatched: 4. CDR3 length: 15 amino acids. Germline V lookup: CDR1 MDHEN, CDR2 SYDVKM. The CDR3 coding sequence is TGTGCCAGCAGTTTAATTGGACAGGGCAATGAAAAACTGTTTTTT. Its protein is CASSLIGQGNEKLFF.

This clone has just a few counts. V gene TRBV10-1 combines with J gene TRBJ2-1, with 11 bases lining up with TRBD2. The CDR3 contains 18 residues. The ends lost 4 bases at V and 2 bases at J; junction bases unmatched: 10. Looked up from germline, CDR1 is WNHNN and CDR2 is SYGVQD (reference sequence). The CDR3 region has the DNA TGCGCCAGCAGTGGGCTACCACTAGCGGGAGTTACCTACAATGAGCAGTTCTTC. Translation: CASSGLPLAGVTYNEQFF.

This clone was seen a single time. This rearrangement joins TRBV4-1 to TRBJ2-6, with TRBD1 identical over 12 bases. V trimming: 3 bases; J trimming: 0 bases; junction bases outside the gene matches: 9. CDR3 size: 20 residues. From germline, CDR1 is MGHRA and CDR2 YSYEKL. The CDR3 is CASSQISGTGGPSGANVLTF. DNA of the CDR3: TGCGCCAGCAGCCAGATATCCGGGACAGGGGGCCCCTCTGGGGCCAACGTCCTGACTTTC.

The chain carries TRBV6-6 and TRBJ2-3; weak D call: TRBD2 (6 bases). The CDR3 is 17 residues long. V was clipped by 5 bases and J by 3 bases, with 21 bases between them. Germline V gene lookup returns CDR1 MNHNY and CDR2 SVGAGI (reference sequence). The CDR3 bases are TGTGCCAGCAGTCCCTCAGGAGGGAGCGGGTATACAGATACGCAGTATTTT. Amino acids: CASSPSGGSGYTDTQYF.

This clone has a handful of counts. The chain has TRBV9 and TRBJ2-1; D is perhaps TRBD2 (6 bases). The germline V and J ends were trimmed by 1 base and 4 bases, with 12 bases remaining between them. CDR3 size: 15 residues. Germline CDR1 reads SGDLS; CDR2 reads YYNGEE. The CDR3, as DNA: TGTGCCAGCAGCGTATGGGAGGACAAATACAATGAGCAGTTCTTC. Its protein is CASSVWEDKYNEQFF.